This entry features one T cell receptor (beta chain) sequence. Antigen unknown. The data derive from a study of pediatric ulcerative colitis. Study at large: Disease was pancolitis in under 10 and left-sided in two, histology-confirmed. Findings and limits, study-wide: Total lymphocyte DNA, not sorted subsets, was the template. All ulcerative colitis patients, but no controls, carried a couple of rectal clonotypes. Rectal pinch biopsies may include blood-derived T cells.

During colonoscopy, one to two rectal pinch biopsies were collected. The protocol was immunoSEQ multiplex PCR, while the TCRdb copy is restricted to in-frame clones and leaves out a portion. Here the sample spans under 20,000 clones, just under 75% being singletons. The sequenced material came from gut tissue. The receptor was derived from a boy younger than 18 with moderate ulcerative colitis.

CDR3 in DNA: TGTGCCAGCAGCCGAGATCAGAGGGAAACTGAAGCTTTCTTT. It specifies CASSRDQRETEAFF. This chain joins TRBV7-9 and TRBJ1-1, with unresolved D. The CDR3 totals 14 residues. Germline CDR1 is SEHNR and CDR2 is FQNEAQ (reference sequence). The V end was cut by 5 bases, the J end by 5 bases, with 15 bases between.